This TCR beta chain was documented in a study of cytomegalovirus exposure and HLA in healthy donors. Study-level points and caveats: A later examination showed that TCR association rates differed by HLA locus, with DRB1 most and HLA-C fewest.

The PCR employed 60 Vbeta primers together with 13 Jbeta primers. Libraries were prepared by immunoSEQ multiplex PCR; TCRdb keeps only in-frame clonotypes and omits some of them. The sample consists of about 120,000 clones, 60% to 85% of them appearing once. This cohort consisted of healthy bone marrow donors. Worth noting for this clone: Antigen unknown.

The sequence derives from a man aged 25-40 years in good health and CMV-seronegative. The sample taken for sequencing was PBMCs.

The CDR3 spells CASSHYTEAFF. The DNA for the CDR3 is TGCGCCAGCAGCCACTACACTGAAGCTTTCTTT. The chain links TRBV4-1 to TRBJ1-1; D is unclear. The CDR3 runs to 11 residues. Per germline, CDR1 MGHRA and CDR2 YSYEKL. V dropped 3 bases and J dropped 3 bases, with 2 bases sitting between them.